These 8 T cell receptor beta chains were all obtained from the same sample, sequenced in a study of blood T cell repertoires in COVID-19. Produced via immunoSEQ multiplex PCR; TCRdb's table is partial and in-frame only. The data hold under 450,000 clones, with roughly nine tenths observed a single time. The sequencing input was PBMCs or T cells enriched from blood (not recorded which). The receptors were gathered from a woman in her thirties or forties who had been exposed to COVID-19.

This clone was seen only once. The chain combines TRBV11-2 with TRBJ1-5; perhaps TRBD1 as D (6 bases). The CDR3 length is 15 residues. Trimming left V 4 bases short and J 3 bases short, with 13 bases between. Germline V CDR1 and CDR2: SGHAT, FQNNGV. CDR3 loop: CASSSGENDNQPQHF. DNA of the CDR3: TGTGCCAGCAGCTCAGGGGAAAATGACAATCAGCCCCAGCATTTT.

The chain employs TRBV9 and TRBJ2-1, with 10 positions matching TRBD1. The CDR3 runs 19 residues. Germline loops: CDR1 SGDLS, CDR2 YYNGEE. The V and J ends lost 1 base and 2 bases, in that order; junction bases with no gene match: 12. CDR3 amino acids: CASSVYDPGTGAPYNEQFF. DNA for the CDR3: TGTGCCAGCAGCGTATATGACCCCGGGACAGGGGCCCCCTACAATGAGCAGTTCTTC. Using reference TRBV9 and TRBJ2-1 for the parts outside the CDR3, the full variable domain is DSGVTQTPKHLITATGQRVTLRCSPRSGDLSVYWYQQSLDQGLQFLIQYYNGEERAKGNILERFSAQQFPDLHSELNLSSLELGDSALYFCASSVYDPGTGAPYNEQFFGPGTRLTVL.

CDR3 residues: CAWSFLGAPMDNEQFF. DNA for the CDR3: TGTGCCTGGAGTTTCTTAGGGGCGCCGATGGACAATGAGCAGTTCTTC. The gene calls are TRBV30 and TRBJ2-1; D possibly corresponds to TRBD1 (5 bases). With 2 bases removed from V and 5 bases from J, the gap between germline ends came to 19 bases. CDR1 is GTSNPN, CDR2 SVGIG, per germline (reference sequence). The CDR3 is 16 residues long.

V usage is TRBV19 and J usage is TRBJ1-2; TRBD1 agrees at 9 bases. This CDR3 is 15 amino acids long. The J segment lost 4 bases and the V segment lost 4 bases, leaving 7 bases of the junction unmatched. Looked up from germline, CDR1 is LNHDA and CDR2 is SQIVND (reference sequence). For the CDR3, the DNA is TGTGCCAGTAGTACTGGGACAGGGTGGAGCTATGGCTACACCTTC. Translated: CASSTGTGWSYGYTF.

V and J are TRBV19 and TRBJ2-5, with 11 nucleotides matching TRBD1. The CDR3 is 16 amino acids. V lost 3 bases and J lost 3; bases outside the gene matches: 6. Germline lookup yields CDR1 LNHDA and CDR2 SQIVND (reference sequence). The CDR3 loop reads CASSMRTGGLKETQYF. CDR3 DNA sequence: TGTGCCAGTAGTATGAGGACAGGGGGCCTGAAAGAGACCCAGTACTTC.

The chain employs TRBV5-1 and TRBJ1-2; TRBD1 matches 7 bases. The germline V gene encodes CDR1 SGHRS and CDR2 YFSETQ. Unmatched junction bases numbered 9, after V lost 4 bases and J lost 12 bases. This CDR3 is 12 amino acids long. Here the CDR3 reads CASSLPDREHTF. CDR3 DNA: TGCGCCAGCAGCCTACCAGACAGGGAACACACCTTC.

The gene calls are TRBV7-9 and TRBJ1-5, with D possibly TRBD1 on 5 matching bases. CDR3 size: 17 residues. V shed 1 base and J shed 0 bases, with 13 bases lying between them. The V gene's germline CDR1 is SEHNR and CDR2 FQNEAQ (reference sequence). CDR3 amino acids: CASSLGTGIDSNQPQHF. As DNA, the CDR3 is TGTGCCAGCAGCTTAGGAACAGGCATTGATAGCAATCAGCCCCAGCATTTT. The full variable domain, rest sourced from reference TRBV7-9 and TRBJ1-5, is DTGVSQNPRHKITKRGQNVTFRCDPISEHNRLYWYRQTLGQGPEFLTYFQNEAQLEKSRLLSDRFSAERPKGSFSTLEIQRTEQGDSAMYLCASSLGTGIDSNQPQHFGDGTRLSIL.

V is TRBV5-8 and J is TRBJ1-4; D is perhaps TRBD1 (6 bases). The ends were cut back, 0 bases at V and 3 bases at J, with 12 bases in the middle. Germline V CDR1 and CDR2: SGHTS, YDEGEE. The CDR3 is 16 amino acids. Written as DNA, the CDR3 is TGTGCCAGCAGCTTGGCAGGGGCTAGGGCTAATGAAAAACTGTTTTTT. Amino acids: CASSLAGARANEKLFF.